Following are 20 T cell receptor beta chains from one sample sequenced in a study of T cells in Graves' hyperthyroidism and ophthalmopathy. What was amplified from RNA transcripts were TCR beta CDR3 regions. RT-PCR in the first round (using the HTBI primer set) targeted the TCR CDR3. TCRdb processed the multiplex PCR reads anew with MiXCR; each CDR3 protein has one entry. The sample yields 700,000 or so distinct CDR3 sequences, approximately 16% seen once. Sequencing was performed on blood. The receptors shown here come from a man aged 18 to 30 with Graves' hyperthyroidism.

This clonotype was seen only a few times. The J gene is TRBJ2-1, the V gene TRBV6-1, with a possible D match to TRBD2 (6 bases). V lost 1 base and J lost 0, with 13 bases in between. Germline values: CDR1 MNHNS, CDR2 SASEGT. This CDR3 region has 17 residues. The CDR3 is CASSEVSAGSSYNEQFF. The CDR3 DNA sequence: TGTGCCAGCAGTGAAGTGTCTGCGGGGAGCTCCTACAATGAGCAGTTCTTC.

This clonotype was seen more than once but under ten times. The chain uses TRBV29-1 and TRBJ2-7; 9 nucleotides match TRBD2. The CDR3 consists of 13 residues. After removal of 7 bases from V and 4 bases from J, the junction contained 8 bases not matched to a gene. Per the germline V gene, CDR1 is SQVTM and CDR2 is ANQGSEA. The chain's CDR3 is CSAGGGRDYEQYF. CDR3 bases: TGCAGCGCTGGCGGCGGGAGGGATTACGAGCAGTACTTC.

This clonotype was observed many times. The J gene is TRBJ2-7, the V gene TRBV7-2; no clear D. V gave up 5 bases and J gave up 2 bases, with 13 bases separating them. Germline V lookup: CDR1 SGHTA, CDR2 FQGNSA. This CDR3 is built from 14 residues. CDR3 residues: CTSSLGPPPYEQYF. CDR3 nucleotides: TGTACCAGCAGCCTCGGGCCTCCTCCCTACGAGCAGTACTTC.

The V call is TRBV4-1, the J call TRBJ1-3; a weak D match, TRBD1 (5 bases). This CDR3 region has 17 residues. The V gene lost 0 bases and the J gene lost 0 bases, with 12 bases spanning the gap. In germline, CDR1 is MGHRA, CDR2 YSYEKL. This CDR3 is CASSQEDRGNSGNTIYF. As DNA, the CDR3 is TGCGCCAGCAGCCAAGAGGATCGGGGGAACTCTGGAAACACCATATATTTT.

On this clonotype: A much larger clone differs by one base, so this may be a read error. This chain links TRBV7-2 with TRBJ1-1, with D unresolved. CDR1 and CDR2 from the germline V gene are SGHTA and FQGNSA. The CDR3 is 13 amino acids. The CDR3 here is CAGSPDFNTEAFF. CDR3 sequence (DNA): TGTGCCGGCAGCCCGGACTTTAACACTGAAGCTTTCTTT.

This clonotype has just a few counts. The rearrangement uses TRBV6-1 and TRBJ1-5; unclear D gene. V dropped 7 bases and J dropped 4 bases, with 17 bases sitting between them. The germline CDR1 and CDR2 sequences are MNHNS and SASEGT. There are 15 residues in the CDR3. The CDR3 DNA sequence: TGTGCCAGCACCTCCCGTAAGGGAGAAAATCAGCCCCAGCATTTT. Translated, it gives CASTSRKGENQPQHF.

Ten or more counts support this clonotype. The chain employs TRBV28 and TRBJ2-7, with D possibly matching TRBD2 (6 bases). The CDR3 spans 15 residues. CDR1 is MDHEN, CDR2 SYDVKM, per germline. V was clipped by 4 bases and J by 0 bases, with 13 bases between them. The CDR3 reads CASSSGGSDSYEQYF. The CDR3 bases are TGTGCCAGCAGTTCCGGGGGTAGTGACTCCTACGAGCAGTACTTC. The variable domain in full, with the rest retrieved from reference TRBV28 and TRBJ2-7, is DVKVTQSSRYLVKRTGEKVFLECVQDMDHENMFWYRQDPGLGLRLIYFSYDVKMKEKGDIPEGYSVSREKKERFSLILESASTNQTSMYLCASSSGGSDSYEQYFGPGTRLTVT.

In its sample, this clonotype was seen many times. The rearrangement joins TRBV12-3 or TRBV12-4 to TRBJ2-1; a weak D match, TRBD2 (5 bases). The CDR3 has 16 residues. V shed 0 bases and J shed 1 base, with 10 bases lying between them. CDR3 sequence reads: CASSLARGPSYNEQFF. The CDR3 DNA follows: TGTGCCAGCAGTTTAGCACGCGGGCCATCCTACAATGAGCAGTTCTTC.

At least ten counts were recorded for this clonotype. The rearrangement uses TRBV10-3 and TRBJ1-2, with D unclear. The CDR3 has 13 amino acids. Between the trimmed V and J ends, which lost 7 bases and 6 bases, there was a span of 15 bases. CDR1 is ENHRY, CDR2 SYGVKD, per germline. CDR3 amino acids: CAITRTSQDGYTF. As DNA, the CDR3 is TGTGCCATCACTCGGACTTCCCAGGATGGCTACACCTTC.

This clonotype was recorded at least ten times. This chain connects TRBV6-6 to TRBJ2-7, with 7 bases matching TRBD1. There are 17 residues in the CDR3. Germline V CDR1 and CDR2: MNHNY, SVGAGI (reference sequence). Losses at the gene ends were 2 bases for V and 0 bases for J; bases not matched to a gene: 10. The CDR3 DNA is TGTGCCAGCAGTTACGTTTTAGGAACAGGGGCCTCCTACGAGCAGTACTTC. Amino acids: CASSYVLGTGASYEQYF.

This clonotype was counted many times. The chain combines TRBV12-3 or TRBV12-4 with TRBJ2-3; 7 nucleotides agree with TRBD2. The CDR3 has 16 residues. J was trimmed by 2 bases and V by 0 bases; bases with no gene match: 5. The CDR3 bases are TGTGCCAGCAGTTTAGCACGGCTAGCGGACACAGATACGCAGTATTTT. Protein: CASSLARLADTDTQYF.

This clonotype was recorded at least ten times. V gene TRBV6-1 combines with J gene TRBJ1-1; the D is unclear. CDR1 is MNHNS, CDR2 SASEGT, per germline. V lost 5 bases, J lost 0 bases, and 10 bases lay in between. This CDR3 comprises 14 residues. The CDR3, as DNA: TGTGCCAGCAGTTGGGCCACCGTGAACACTGAAGCTTTCTTT. Protein: CASSWATVNTEAFF.

This clonotype came up a few times. The genes are TRBV27 and TRBJ2-5, with unresolved D. CDR3 length: 11 amino acids. With 10 bases removed from V and 7 bases from J, the gap between germline ends came to 13 bases. Germline CDR1 and CDR2: MNHEY and SMNVEV (reference sequence). The CDR3 nucleotides read TGTGCCACTATCAAGGGTGGGACCCAGTACTTC. Its translation is CATIKGGTQYF.

In its sample, this clonotype was seen many times. This chain uses TRBV2 with TRBJ1-1; no reliable D call. V was clipped by 4 bases and J by 3 bases, with 6 bases between them. The CDR3 consists of 12 residues. CDR1 is SNHLY, CDR2 FYNNEI, per germline. The CDR3 is CASSASDTEAFF. The CDR3 bases are TGTGCCAGCAGTGCCTCGGACACTGAAGCTTTCTTT.

This clonotype occurred many times. The rearrangement uses TRBV7-9 and TRBJ2-3; no definite D call. Trimming left V 4 bases short and J 7 bases short, with 9 bases between. Germline assignment: CDR1 SEHNR and CDR2 FQNEAQ (reference sequence). The CDR3 consists of 12 residues. In nucleotides, the CDR3 is TGTGCCAGCAGCTCCCCTAGGAATACGCAGTATTTT. Translation: CASSSPRNTQYF.

Worth noting for this clonotype: This may be a read error, as it is one base from a much larger clone. The rearrangement uses TRBV18 and TRBJ2-5; a possible D gene is TRBD1 (5 bases). The J call is uncertain, as TRBJ2-1 better fits the DNA end. The CDR3 extends over 15 amino acids. CDR1 and CDR2 from the germline V gene are KGHSH and LQKENI. DNA of the CDR3: TGTGCCAGCTCACCACCGAACCAGGGAAAAGAGACCCAGTTCTTC. Its translation: CASSPPNQGKETQFF.

The V and J genes are TRBV27 and TRBJ1-1, with D maybe TRBD1 (6 bases). This CDR3 is built from 12 residues. V dropped 6 bases and J dropped 3 bases, with 8 bases sitting between them. Germline V gene data show CDR1 as MNHEY and CDR2 as SMNVEV (reference sequence). The CDR3 region is CASRYRDTEAFF. In DNA form, the CDR3 reads TGTGCCAGCAGGTACAGGGACACTGAAGCTTTCTTT.

To note about this clonotype: The final CDR3 position lacks the conserved phenylalanine or tryptophan, pointing to a likely read error. The chain uses TRBV28 and TRBJ1-6; no firm D call. The ends were cut back, 7 bases at V and 6 bases at J, with 16 bases in the middle. Germline V gene sequence: CDR1 MDHEN, CDR2 SYDVKM. The CDR3 consists of 15 residues. The CDR3 DNA follows: TGTGCCAGCAATCAAAGCCCCAGCGGTAATTCACCCCTCCACTCT. This codes for CASNQSPSGNSPLHS.

This clonotype was seen at least ten times. V usage is TRBV29-1 and J usage is TRBJ2-7, with D tentatively TRBD1 or TRBD2 (5 bases each). Per the germline V gene, CDR1 is SQVTM and CDR2 is ANQGSEA. The CDR3 has 14 residues. Deletions cut 2 bases from V and 7 bases from J, with 18 bases between. DNA of the CDR3: TGCAGCGTTGAATCCTCCAGGGAACGGGGAGAGCAGTACTTC. Protein: CSVESSRERGEQYF.

This clonotype was counted ten times or more. The J gene is TRBJ2-7, the V gene TRBV28; D is possibly TRBD2 (6 bases). CDR1 is MDHEN, CDR2 SYDVKM, per germline. The CDR3 consists of 14 residues. Trimming took off 6 bases at V and 2 bases at J, with 14 bases between the two ends. The CDR3 DNA reads TGTGCCAGCAGGGGACCGGAGGGTCCCTACGAGCAGTACTTC. Its translation: CASRGPEGPYEQYF.